The rows below give T cell receptor beta chains drawn from one sample of a study of blood T cell repertoires in COVID-19. Data came from immunoSEQ multiplex PCR; TCRdb stores just in-frame clones and leaves some out. The table lists roughly 250,000 clones, over 75% of them singletons. Sequencing was done on a sample of PBMCs or T cells enriched from blood (not recorded which). These receptors were obtained from a woman in her twenties or thirties who had recovered from COVID-19. CDR3s include the opening cysteine and the closing phenylalanine or tryptophan. Fields, in order: CDR3 DNA, CDR3 protein, D gene, J gene, V gene, clone size. The D gene is left open where the match is weak. Size is stated for part of the rows, as once, few or many counts, or as a class when the clone is expanded.

CDR3nt: TGTGCCAGCAGTTTAAGACAGGGGAATGATTTCTTT; CDR3aa: CASSLRQGNDFF; d_gene: TRBD1; j_gene: TRBJ1-1; v_gene: TRBV28; abundance: NA
CDR3nt: TGTGCCAGCAGTTTGGGGGACAGGGAAGGACAGCCCCAGCATTTT; CDR3aa: CASSLGDREGQPQHF; d_gene: TRBD1; j_gene: TRBJ1-5; v_gene: TRBV28; abundance: NA
CDR3nt: TGCGCCAGCAGCTTGGGGGTAACAGGAGTTTGGTACTTC; CDR3aa: CASSLGVTGVWYF; d_gene: NA; j_gene: TRBJ2-7; v_gene: TRBV5-1; abundance: NA
CDR3nt: TGCAGCGTTGCCTCACGAGGAGAGGGCGCTGAAGCTTTCTTT; CDR3aa: CSVASRGEGAEAFF; d_gene: NA; j_gene: TRBJ1-1; v_gene: TRBV29-1; abundance: NA
CDR3nt: TGTGCCAGCAGTTTTCTAGTTCAGCCCCAGCATTTT; CDR3aa: CASSFLVQPQHF; d_gene: NA; j_gene: TRBJ1-5; v_gene: TRBV28; abundance: few
CDR3nt: TGCGCCAGCAGCCACCCCGGGGACAGACAATATAGCTCCTACAATGAGCAGTTCTTC; CDR3aa: CASSHPGDRQYSSYNEQFF; d_gene: TRBD1; j_gene: TRBJ2-1; v_gene: TRBV5-1; abundance: once
CDR3nt: TGTGCCAGCAGCTCTGAGACTAGCGGGGACTACAATGAGCAGTTCTTC; CDR3aa: CASSSETSGDYNEQFF; d_gene: TRBD2; j_gene: TRBJ2-1; v_gene: TRBV5-6; abundance: NA
CDR3nt: TGTGCCACCGGACAGGGGGCGGATGTCGGGAATCAGCCCCAGCATTTT; CDR3aa: CATGQGADVGNQPQHF; d_gene: TRBD1; j_gene: TRBJ1-5; v_gene: TRBV24-1; abundance: NA
CDR3nt: TGTGCCAGCAAAACTACAGGGCCGGGATACACTGAAGCTTTCTTT; CDR3aa: CASKTTGPGYTEAFF; d_gene: NA; j_gene: TRBJ1-1; v_gene: TRBV28; abundance: once
CDR3nt: TGTGCCAGCAGTTTCGGGGGGACTGAAGCTTTCTTT; CDR3aa: CASSFGGTEAFF; d_gene: NA; j_gene: TRBJ1-1; v_gene: TRBV28; abundance: once
CDR3nt: TGTGCCAGCAGCCCCAGGGGGGGAAACACCATATATTTT; CDR3aa: CASSPRGGNTIYF; d_gene: TRBD1; j_gene: TRBJ1-3; v_gene: TRBV7-2; abundance: NA
CDR3nt: TGTGCCAGTAGTGGACTAGCGGGAGGGCGCGAGCAGTACTTC; CDR3aa: CASSGLAGGREQYF; d_gene: TRBD2; j_gene: TRBJ2-7; v_gene: TRBV19; abundance: NA
CDR3nt: TGTGCCACCAGTGATTCTGGACAGGGGGCCGGGGAGACCCAGTACTTC; CDR3aa: CATSDSGQGAGETQYF; d_gene: TRBD1; j_gene: TRBJ2-5; v_gene: TRBV24-1; abundance: NA
CDR3nt: TGTGCCAGCAGCCAAGATCGGGGACAGGGGAGCATGAACACTGAAGCTTTCTTT; CDR3aa: CASSQDRGQGSMNTEAFF; d_gene: TRBD1; j_gene: TRBJ1-1; v_gene: TRBV3-1/TRBV3-2; abundance: once
CDR3nt: TGTGCCAGCTCACCGGGGACAGGGACCTACACAGATACGCAGTATTTT; CDR3aa: CASSPGTGTYTDTQYF; d_gene: TRBD1; j_gene: TRBJ2-3; v_gene: TRBV18; abundance: once
CDR3nt: TGTGCCAGCAGTTACTTGGACAGGGAAAATCAGCCCCAGCATTTT; CDR3aa: CASSYLDRENQPQHF; d_gene: TRBD1; j_gene: TRBJ1-5; v_gene: TRBV6-2/TRBV6-3; abundance: NA
CDR3nt: TGTGCCAGCAGTTTACGGGACTATAGCCGCGAGCAGTACTTC; CDR3aa: CASSLRDYSREQYF; d_gene: TRBD2; j_gene: TRBJ2-7; v_gene: TRBV27; abundance: NA
CDR3nt: TGCGCCAGCAGCTTGATTTACAGGGGGCGAGCCGGGAACACTGAAGCTTTCTTT; CDR3aa: CASSLIYRGRAGNTEAFF; d_gene: TRBD1; j_gene: TRBJ1-1; v_gene: TRBV5-1; abundance: NA
CDR3nt: TGTGCCAGCATTCGTAAGCGGACAGGGGGCAATGAGCAGTTCTTC; CDR3aa: CASIRKRTGGNEQFF; d_gene: NA; j_gene: TRBJ2-1; v_gene: TRBV21-1; abundance: once
CDR3nt: TGCGCCAGTAGCGGGACAGGGGTGATGAACACTGAAGCTTTCTTT; CDR3aa: CASSGTGVMNTEAFF; d_gene: TRBD1; j_gene: TRBJ1-1; v_gene: TRBV5-1; abundance: NA
CDR3nt: TGTGCCAGCAGTGACGGGAGACACACAGATACGCAGTATTTT; CDR3aa: CASSDGRHTDTQYF; d_gene: NA; j_gene: TRBJ2-3; v_gene: TRBV6-4; abundance: NA
CDR3nt: TGTGCCTGGAGTGTACCAGGGGGCGTAAATTCACCCCTCCACTTT; CDR3aa: CAWSVPGGVNSPLHF; d_gene: TRBD1; j_gene: TRBJ1-6; v_gene: TRBV30; abundance: once
CDR3nt: TGTGCCACCAGCAGAGAGGAGGGTGGGAACATGAACACTGAAGCTTTCTTT; CDR3aa: CATSREEGGNMNTEAFF; d_gene: NA; j_gene: TRBJ1-1; v_gene: TRBV15; abundance: NA
CDR3nt: TGTGCCAGCAGCTTATTGGGGGGGCGGACAACTAATGAAAAACTGTTTTTT; CDR3aa: CASSLLGGRTTNEKLFF; d_gene: NA; j_gene: TRBJ1-4; v_gene: TRBV11-2; abundance: NA
CDR3nt: TGTGCCACCAGTGATTTAAGACAGGGAAGGGGGGAGACCCAGTACTTC; CDR3aa: CATSDLRQGRGETQYF; d_gene: TRBD1; j_gene: TRBJ2-5; v_gene: TRBV24-1; abundance: NA